This T cell receptor beta chain derives from a study of T cells in Graves' hyperthyroidism and ophthalmopathy. For this clonotype: No conserved phenylalanine or tryptophan ends this CDR3, so it is likely a read error. The limits of the CDR3 on the DNA are not certain, so only TCRdb's listed CDR3 is given.

The CDR3 spans 8 residues, counting both ends. CDR1 and CDR2 (germline): LNHDA, SQIVND (reference sequence). Over 18 months, lack of ophthalmopathy progression marked Graves' hyperthyroidism as stable. Hyperthyroidism had been newly diagnosed in patients aged 18 to 65, and its duration was under 2 months. Lactation, pregnancy, other autoimmune disease or uncontrolled infection led to exclusion of patients. Based on clinical symptoms, serum thyroxine and TRAb, thyroid ultrasound and orbital computed tomography, diagnoses were reached. Researchers took RNA transcripts and amplified the TCR beta CDR3 regions from them. During a first-round RT-PCR of the TCR CDR3, the HTBI primer set was used. TCRdb processed the multiplex PCR reads anew with MiXCR; each CDR3 protein has one entry. The table shows 610,000 or so distinct CDR3 sequences, with 46% occurring only once.

Sequenced sample: peripheral blood or thyroid tissue (not recorded which). This sequence joins TRBV19 and TRBJ1-3; TRBD1 is the table's D call, not checked against the DNA. The sequence was collected from a woman aged 18-30 years with Graves' hyperthyroidism. CDR3 amino acids: CASIGGNT.